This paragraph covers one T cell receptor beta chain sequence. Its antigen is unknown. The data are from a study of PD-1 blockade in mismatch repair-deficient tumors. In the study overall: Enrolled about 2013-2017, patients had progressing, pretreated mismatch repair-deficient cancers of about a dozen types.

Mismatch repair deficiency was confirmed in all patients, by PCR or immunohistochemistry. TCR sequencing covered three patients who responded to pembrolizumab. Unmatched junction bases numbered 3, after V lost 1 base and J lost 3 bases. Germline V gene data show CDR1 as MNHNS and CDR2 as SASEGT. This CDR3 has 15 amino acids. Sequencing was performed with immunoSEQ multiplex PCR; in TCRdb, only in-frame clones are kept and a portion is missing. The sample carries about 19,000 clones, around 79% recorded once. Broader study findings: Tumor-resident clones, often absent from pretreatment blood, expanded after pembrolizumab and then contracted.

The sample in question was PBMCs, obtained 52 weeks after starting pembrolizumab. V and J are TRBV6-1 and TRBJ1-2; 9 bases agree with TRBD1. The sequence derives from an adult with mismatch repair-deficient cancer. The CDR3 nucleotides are TGTGCCAGCAGTGAAGGTGGGACAGGGTACTATGGCTACACCTTC. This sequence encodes CASSEGGTGYYGYTF.